This passage covers 10 T cell receptor beta chains from one sample sequenced in a study of T cell repertoires in aging, cancer and after chemotherapy. Amplification of TCR beta used genomic DNA extracted from peripheral blood. Rearranged V-D-J TRB sequences were amplified with a mixed TRB-A/B primer pool. Using its own MiXCR run on the multiplex PCR reads, TCRdb lists one record per CDR3 protein. The sample lists several thousand distinct CDR3 sequences, roughly 37% occurring once. Specimen: blood. The receptors were gathered from a human donor in good health.

The rearrangement joins TRBV6-2 or TRBV6-3 to TRBJ1-1; TRBD1 matches 9 bases. Germline loops: CDR1 MNHEY, CDR2 SVGEGT. V shed 8 bases and J 0 bases; nucleotides not matched to a gene: 16. This CDR3 comprises 18 residues. The CDR3 DNA follows: TGTGCCAGCTCACCTATGCCGGGACAGGGACTCGTGAACACTGAAGCTTTCTTT. Protein sequence: CASSPMPGQGLVNTEAFF.

V is TRBV27 and J is TRBJ2-7; D gene uncertain. Germline V CDR1 and CDR2: MNHEY, SMNVEV (reference sequence). CDR3 length: 13 residues. The V end lost 4 bases, the J end lost 2 bases, and 9 bases lay between the germline ends. In nucleotides, the CDR3 is TGTGCCAGCAGTTCGTACAGCGCCTACGAGCAGTACTTC. Its translation: CASSSYSAYEQYF.

The chain couples TRBV28 to TRBJ2-7; D is uncertain. Between the trimmed V and J ends, which lost 3 bases and 4 bases, there was a span of 7 bases. The CDR3 has 12 residues. CDR1 and CDR2 (germline): MDHEN, SYDVKM. This CDR3 is CASSFGSYEQYF. As DNA, the CDR3 is TGTGCCAGCAGTTTCGGCAGTTACGAGCAGTACTTC.

This clonotype was seen a handful of times. J is TRBJ2-3 and V is TRBV27; D may be TRBD2 (6 bases). Germline CDR1 reads MNHEY; CDR2 reads SMNVEV (reference sequence). This CDR3 spans 20 amino acids. Between the trimmed V and J ends, which lost 6 bases and 4 bases, there was a span of 32 bases. CDR3 loop: CASRPLAFSSSLHGADTQYF. The CDR3 nucleotides are TGTGCCAGCAGGCCCCTAGCGTTTAGTTCCTCTCTTCACGGCGCAGATACGCAGTATTTT.

The rearrangement uses TRBV6-6 and TRBJ2-7, with a weak D call TRBD1 (6 bases). The V end was cut by 5 bases, the J end by 6 bases, with 20 bases between. This CDR3 is 15 amino acids long. Germline CDR1 MNHNY, CDR2 SVGAGI (reference sequence). The CDR3 loop reads CASSALTGAVGEQYF. As DNA, the CDR3 is TGTGCCAGCAGTGCCCTGACAGGAGCCGTCGGCGAGCAGTACTTC.

The chain recombines TRBV5-4 with TRBJ1-2; tentatively, D is TRBD1 (5 bases). This CDR3 is built from 15 residues. Trimming removed 0 bases from V and 0 bases from J, with 9 bases in between. Germline CDR1 and CDR2: SGHNT and YYREEE (reference sequence). The CDR3, as DNA: TGTGCCAGCAGCTTGGGGCCGACAGCTAACTATGGCTACACCTTC. It specifies CASSLGPTANYGYTF.

As regards this clonotype: The junction differs from germline at one of its ends, possibly a read error. The rearrangement uses TRBV19 and TRBJ1-6, with D hard to call. Germline assignment: CDR1 LNHDA and CDR2 SQIVND (reference sequence). The CDR3 runs 16 residues. The CDR3 sequence is CASSIQESSYNSLLHF. The DNA for the CDR3 is TGTGCCAGTAGTATACAGGAGAGCTCCTATAATTCACTCCTCCACTTT.

This clonotype turned up a few times. This sequence joins TRBV19 and TRBJ1-2, with 7 bases matching TRBD1. The V and J ends lost 6 bases and 8 bases, in that order; junction bases with no gene match: 9. Germline CDR1 reads LNHDA; CDR2 reads SQIVND (reference sequence). This CDR3 is 13 amino acids long. Written as DNA, the CDR3 is TGTGCCAGTAGCCCCATCGGGACAGTCGGCTACACCTTC. It codes for CASSPIGTVGYTF.

The gene calls are TRBV5-4 and TRBJ1-1; D perhaps matches TRBD1 (5 bases). The germline V gene encodes CDR1 SGHNT and CDR2 YYREEE (reference sequence). Trimming took 10 bases from V and 4 from J, leaving 20 bases between them. This CDR3 spans 14 amino acids. CDR3 sequence reads: CALQGLRGSTEAFF. Written as DNA, the CDR3 is TGTGCCTTACAAGGGCTTAGGGGCAGCACTGAAGCTTTCTTT.

This clonotype has more than one count but fewer than ten. The chain joins TRBV15 to TRBJ1-2; 7 bases are shared with TRBD1. V shed 3 bases and J 4 bases; nucleotides not matched to a gene: 17. Germline CDR1 is LNHNV and CDR2 is YYDKDF (reference sequence). The length of the CDR3 is 18 residues. CDR3 DNA sequence: TGTGCCACCAGCAGGGCTTCAGGGGGTTCATCAGGTAGCTATGGCTACACCTTC. This codes for CATSRASGGSSGSYGYTF.